These 24 T cell receptor beta chains originate from one sample sequenced in a study of blood T cell repertoires in COVID-19. Some clones are missing from TCRdb's copy, which holds only in-frame ones; the method was immunoSEQ multiplex PCR. The sample holds about 220,000 clones; roughly four fifths are singletons and the top ten take about 3.7%. Sample: PBMCs or T cells enriched from blood (not recorded which). Every receptor here comes from a woman aged 55-75 years who had recovered from COVID-19.

Only a few counts were recorded for this clone. The V gene is TRBV5-1, the J gene TRBJ2-1, with a tentative D call TRBD2 (5 bases). The V and J ends lost 2 bases and 3 bases respectively, with 15 bases between them. The CDR3 is 16 amino acids. Looked up from germline, CDR1 is SGHRS and CDR2 is YFSETQ. The CDR3 loop reads CASSLNEGIGYNEQFF. The DNA of the CDR3 is TGCGCCAGCAGCTTAAACGAGGGAATCGGCTACAATGAGCAGTTCTTC.

Here the CDR3 DNA reads TGTGCCAGCAGCCCCGGGATAGACACTAACTATGGCTACACCTTC. This gives the protein CASSPGIDTNYGYTF. The rearrangement uses TRBV7-2 and TRBJ1-2; D is unclear. The CDR3 has 15 amino acids. Germline-derived CDR1 and CDR2 are SGHTA and FQGNSA. The V and J ends lost 5 bases and 0 bases respectively, with 13 bases between them.

The chain has TRBV7-2 and TRBJ1-1; D not certain. CDR1 is SGHTA, CDR2 FQGNSA, per germline. There are 14 residues in the CDR3. The V and J ends lost 4 bases and 0 bases respectively, with 9 bases between them. This chain's CDR3 is CASSSTPMNTEAFF. The CDR3 nucleotides are TGTGCCAGCAGCTCGACACCTATGAACACTGAAGCTTTCTTT.

This CDR3 is CASSHKQGGGGELFF. CDR3 in DNA: TGTGCCAGCAGCCATAAACAGGGTGGCGGCGGGGAGCTGTTTTTT. The chain is built from TRBV7-8 and TRBJ2-2, with D maybe TRBD1 (6 bases). CDR3 length: 15 residues. The V end lost 5 bases, the J end lost 7 bases, and 17 bases lay between the germline ends. Germline V gene lookup returns CDR1 SGHVS and CDR2 FQNEAQ.

This clone was observed at least ten times. This chain uses TRBV7-9 with TRBJ1-1; the D gene is possibly TRBD1 (6 bases). V lost 1 base and J lost 7, with 13 bases in between. Germline CDR1 is SEHNR and CDR2 is FQNEAQ (reference sequence). The CDR3 is 14 residues long. The CDR3 DNA follows: TGTGCCAGCAGCTTAGGGGGGGGCGGGAATGAAGCTTTCTTT. Protein sequence: CASSLGGGGNEAFF. Full variable domain (outside the CDR3, taken from reference TRBV7-9 and TRBJ1-1): DTGVSQNPRHKITKRGQNVTFRCDPISEHNRLYWYRQTLGQGPEFLTYFQNEAQLEKSRLLSDRFSAERPKGSFSTLEIQRTEQGDSAMYLCASSLGGGGNEAFFGQGTRLTVV.

The chain recombines TRBV5-4 with TRBJ1-1; the match to TRBD1 covers 7 bases. The germline gives CDR1 SGHNT, CDR2 YYREEE (reference sequence). The CDR3 loop spans 16 amino acids. Trimming cost V 1 base and J 1 base; bases outside gene matches: 7. The CDR3: CASSLRGRGKNTEAFF. The CDR3 DNA reads as TGTGCCAGCAGCTTGAGGGGGCGCGGAAAGAACACTGAAGCTTTCTTT.

J is TRBJ1-2 and V is TRBV5-4; the D is unclear. Trimming shortened V by 4 bases and J by 2 bases, and 9 bases separated the two germline ends. Germline V gene lookup returns CDR1 SGHNT and CDR2 YYREEE (reference sequence). The CDR3 runs to 13 residues. The CDR3 reads CASSPGRNYGYTF. The CDR3 nucleotides are TGTGCCAGCAGCCCAGGCCGGAACTATGGCTACACCTTC.

The chain is built from TRBV19 and TRBJ2-1, with TRBD1 matching 7 bases. The V gene's germline CDR1 is LNHDA and CDR2 SQIVND (reference sequence). This CDR3 is 16 amino acids long. The V and J ends lost 2 bases and 4 bases, in that order; junction bases with no gene match: 8. The CDR3 sequence: CASSINEGARYNEQFF. The CDR3 DNA reads TGTGCCAGTAGTATAAATGAGGGGGCGCGGTACAATGAGCAGTTCTTC.

The chain carries TRBV4-3 and TRBJ2-3; 9 positions match TRBD2. Germline lookup yields CDR1 LGHNA and CDR2 YSLEER. Germline trimming cut 0 bases from V and 3 bases from J; bases unmatched to any gene: 10. There are 18 residues in the CDR3. Written as DNA, the CDR3 is TGCGCCAGCAGCCAAGATCGATGGCGGGGGGGAGCTACAGATACGCAGTATTTT. The encoded protein is CASSQDRWRGGATDTQYF.

In nucleotides, the CDR3 is TGTGCCAGCAGTTACTCTCCTAGCGGCCCTAGCACAGATACGCAGTATTTT. Residues: CASSYSPSGPSTDTQYF. The chain has TRBV6-2 or TRBV6-3 and TRBJ2-3; 7 bases are a match to TRBD2. CDR3 length equals 17 residues. The V gene end was trimmed by 0 bases and the J gene end by 0 bases; junction bases not matched to a gene: 6. Germline CDR1 and CDR2: MNHEY and SVGEGT.

The V call is TRBV11-2, the J call TRBJ2-3; TRBD2 matches 13 bases. CDR1 SGHAT and CDR2 FQNNGV come from the germline V gene. CDR3 size: 16 residues. J lost 3 bases, V lost 3 bases, and 3 bases had no gene match. The CDR3: CASSFTSGRETDTQYF. The DNA of the CDR3 is TGTGCCAGCAGCTTTACTAGCGGGAGGGAAACAGATACGCAGTATTTT.

The chain employs TRBV2 and TRBJ2-5; D may be TRBD2 (7 bases). Germline loops: CDR1 SNHLY, CDR2 FYNNEI. The CDR3 extends over 15 amino acids. V was clipped by 4 bases and J by 2 bases, with 14 bases between them. This chain's CDR3 is CASSVGGAIQETQYF. The CDR3 DNA reads as TGTGCCAGCAGTGTTGGGGGGGCCATACAAGAGACCCAGTACTTC.

This chain uses TRBV5-1 with TRBJ1-1, with TRBD1 as a possible D gene (5 bases). Germline CDR1 reads SGHRS; CDR2 reads YFSETQ. V shed 4 bases and J shed 0 bases, with 13 bases lying between them. The CDR3 runs to 15 residues. The CDR3 sequence is CASSPGLGLNTEAFF. The CDR3 bases are TGCGCCAGCAGCCCGGGACTGGGTCTGAACACTGAAGCTTTCTTT.

The chain carries TRBV5-1 and TRBJ2-1; 7 positions match TRBD1. Germline CDR1 reads SGHRS; CDR2 reads YFSETQ. Trimming cost V 4 bases and J 7 bases; bases outside gene matches: 8. This CDR3 is 14 amino acids long. The CDR3 DNA reads as TGCGCCAGCAGCCCTGACAGGGTTGTGAATGAGCAGTTCTTC. As protein: CASSPDRVVNEQFF.

This clone has only a few counts. The genes are TRBV19 and TRBJ1-1; maybe TRBD1 (5 bases). This CDR3 has 14 amino acids. From germline, CDR1 is LNHDA and CDR2 SQIVND (reference sequence). Trimming cost V 4 bases and J 4 bases, with 13 bases left between them. The CDR3 coding sequence is TGTGCCAGTAGTACAGGGTCGGAGGGCACTGAAGCTTTCTTT. Amino acid sequence: CASSTGSEGTEAFF.

The J gene is TRBJ1-6, the V gene TRBV7-2; D is ambiguous. The CDR3 is 16 residues long. Trimming pared 2 bases from V and 1 base from J, leaving 9 bases between. Looked up from germline, CDR1 is SGHTA and CDR2 is FQGNSA. This chain's CDR3 is CASSLLTGSYNSPLHF. DNA for the CDR3: TGTGCCAGCAGCTTATTAACGGGTTCCTATAATTCACCCCTCCACTTT.

This chain connects TRBV4-1 to TRBJ2-3; D perhaps matches TRBD1 (6 bases). With 4 bases removed from V and 2 bases from J, the gap between germline ends came to 16 bases. The germline V gene encodes CDR1 MGHRA and CDR2 YSYEKL. The CDR3 length is 16 residues. Written as DNA, the CDR3 is TGCGCCAGCAGCCCCACCCCAGGGGTCCCCACAGATACGCAGTATTTT. Translated, it gives CASSPTPGVPTDTQYF.

This chain links TRBV7-9 with TRBJ1-6; D possibly corresponds to TRBD1 (5 bases). There are 16 residues in the CDR3. V lost 1 base to trimming and J lost 5 bases, with 12 bases between them. Germline loops: CDR1 SEHNR, CDR2 FQNEAQ (reference sequence). This CDR3 reads CASSLEGMTNNSPLHF. The CDR3 DNA is TGTGCCAGCAGCTTAGAGGGGATGACGAATAATTCACCCCTCCACTTT.

CDR3 bases: TGCGCCAGCAGCTCCCGGGCGGGGAACACAGATACGCAGTATTTT. It codes for CASSSRAGNTDTQYF. The V and J genes are TRBV5-1 and TRBJ2-3, with D possibly TRBD2 on 6 matching bases. V was clipped by 3 bases and J by 2 bases, with 13 bases between them. Germline V gives CDR1 SGHRS, CDR2 YFSETQ. The CDR3 has 15 amino acids.

The rearrangement links TRBV11-2 to TRBJ1-1; D not resolved. Germline CDR1 SGHAT, CDR2 FQNNGV. V was trimmed by 1 base and J by 4 bases, leaving 7 bases between them. The CDR3 extends over 13 amino acids. CDR3 residues: CASSLGEGTEAFF. CDR3 nucleotide sequence: TGTGCCAGCAGCTTAGGTGAGGGCACTGAAGCTTTCTTT.

The chain uses TRBV5-1 and TRBJ1-4; possibly TRBD1 for D (6 bases). The germline CDR1 and CDR2 sequences are SGHRS and YFSETQ. CDR3 length: 15 residues. Trimming removed 4 bases from V and 0 bases from J, with 10 bases in between. Here the CDR3 reads CASSAPGATNEKLFF. DNA for the CDR3: TGCGCCAGCAGCGCCCCAGGGGCAACTAATGAAAAACTGTTTTTT.

This clone was picked up one time. V is TRBV4-1 and J is TRBJ2-7; 9 bases match TRBD1. CDR1 is MGHRA and CDR2 is YSYEKL in the germline V gene. V lost 4 bases to trimming and J lost 5 bases; unmatched junction nucleotides: 12. The CDR3 extends over 16 amino acids. As DNA, the CDR3 is TGCGCCAGCAGCCTCTCAACCTCCCGGGACAGGGACGAGCAGTACTTC. Encoded protein: CASSLSTSRDRDEQYF.

The rearrangement uses TRBV7-6 and TRBJ1-2; 7 bases align to TRBD1. Trimming at V came to 3 bases and at J to 6 bases, leaving 4 bases not matched to a gene. The CDR3 is 13 residues long. From germline, CDR1 is SGHVS and CDR2 FNYEAQ. The CDR3 DNA follows: TGTGCCAGCAGCTTCAGGACAGGAGATGGCTACACCTTC. Translating it yields CASSFRTGDGYTF. The whole variable domain, remainder taken from reference TRBV7-6 and TRBJ1-2, is GAGVSQSPRYKVTKRGQDVALRCDPISGHVSLYWYRQALGQGPEFLTYFNYEAQQDKSGLPNDRFSAERPEGSISTLTIQRTEQRDSAMYRCASSFRTGDGYTFGSGTRLTVV.

The rearrangement uses TRBV6-5 and TRBJ2-1, with 9 bases identical to TRBD2. The V and J ends lost 1 base and 8 bases, in that order; junction bases with no gene match: 3. Germline V gene sequence: CDR1 MNHEY, CDR2 SVGAGI. This CDR3 has 14 amino acids. The CDR3 loop reads CASSYLAGVYEQFF. The CDR3 DNA reads as TGTGCCAGCAGTTACTTAGCGGGGGTATATGAGCAGTTCTTC.